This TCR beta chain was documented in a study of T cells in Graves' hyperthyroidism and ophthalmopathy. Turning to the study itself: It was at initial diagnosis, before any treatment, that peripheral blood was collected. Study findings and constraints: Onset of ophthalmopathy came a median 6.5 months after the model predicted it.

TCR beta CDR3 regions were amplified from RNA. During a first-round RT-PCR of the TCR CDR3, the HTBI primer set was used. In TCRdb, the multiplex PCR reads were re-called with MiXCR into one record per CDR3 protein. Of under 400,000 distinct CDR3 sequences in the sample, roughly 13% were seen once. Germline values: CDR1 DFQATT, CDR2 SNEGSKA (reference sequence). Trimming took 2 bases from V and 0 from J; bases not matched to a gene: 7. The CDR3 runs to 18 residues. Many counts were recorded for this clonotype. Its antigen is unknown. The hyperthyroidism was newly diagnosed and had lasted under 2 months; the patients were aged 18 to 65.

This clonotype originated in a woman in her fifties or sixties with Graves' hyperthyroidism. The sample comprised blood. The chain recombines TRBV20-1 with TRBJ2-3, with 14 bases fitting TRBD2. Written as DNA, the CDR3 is TGCAGTGCTAGACCGACTAGCGGGAGGGGCTCTAGCACAGATACGCAGTATTTT. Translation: CSARPTSGRGSSTDTQYF.